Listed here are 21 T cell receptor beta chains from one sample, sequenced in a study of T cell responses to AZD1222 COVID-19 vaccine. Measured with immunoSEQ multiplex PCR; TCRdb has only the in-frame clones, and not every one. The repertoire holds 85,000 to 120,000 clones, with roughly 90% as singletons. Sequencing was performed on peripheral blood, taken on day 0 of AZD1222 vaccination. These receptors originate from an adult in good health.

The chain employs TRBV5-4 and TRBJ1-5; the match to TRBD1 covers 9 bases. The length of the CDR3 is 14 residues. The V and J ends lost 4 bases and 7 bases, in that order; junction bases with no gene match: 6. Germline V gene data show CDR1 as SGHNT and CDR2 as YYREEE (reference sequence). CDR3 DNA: TGTGCCAGCAGCCCGGGACAGGGCGGACAGCCCCAGCATTTT. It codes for CASSPGQGGQPQHF. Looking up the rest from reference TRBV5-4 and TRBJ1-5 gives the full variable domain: ETGVTQSPTHLIKTRGQQVTLRCSSQSGHNTVSWYQQALGQGPQFIFQYYREEENGRGNFPPRFSGLQFPNYSSELNVNALELDDSALYLCASSPGQGGQPQHFGDGTRLSIL.

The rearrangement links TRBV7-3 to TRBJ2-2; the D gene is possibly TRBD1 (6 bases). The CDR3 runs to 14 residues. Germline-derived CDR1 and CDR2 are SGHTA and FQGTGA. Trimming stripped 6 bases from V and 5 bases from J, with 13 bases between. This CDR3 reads CASSLATGTGELFF. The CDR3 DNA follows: TGTGCCAGCAGTCTAGCCACAGGGACCGGGGAGCTGTTTTTT.

The CDR3 sequence is CASSLSGDQAYGYTF. In DNA, the CDR3 is TGTGCCAGCAGCCTGAGCGGGGACCAGGCCTATGGCTACACCTTC. The chain recombines TRBV7-3 with TRBJ1-2, with D perhaps TRBD1 (5 bases). Trimming left V 5 bases short and J 4 bases short, with 17 bases between. The CDR3 sequence is 15 residues long. Germline CDR1 SGHTA, CDR2 FQGTGA.

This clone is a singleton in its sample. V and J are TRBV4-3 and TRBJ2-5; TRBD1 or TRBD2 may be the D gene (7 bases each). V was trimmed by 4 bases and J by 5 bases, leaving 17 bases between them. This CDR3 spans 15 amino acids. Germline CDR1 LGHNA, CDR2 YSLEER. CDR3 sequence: CASSLTGEGWETQYF. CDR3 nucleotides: TGCGCCAGCAGCCTCACAGGGGAGGGGTGGGAGACCCAGTACTTC.

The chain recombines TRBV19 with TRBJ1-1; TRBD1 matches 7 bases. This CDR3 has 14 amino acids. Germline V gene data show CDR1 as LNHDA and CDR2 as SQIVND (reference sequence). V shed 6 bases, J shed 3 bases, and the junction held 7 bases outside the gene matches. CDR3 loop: CASRLGQTYTEAFF. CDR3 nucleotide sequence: TGTGCCAGTAGATTGGGACAGACCTACACTGAAGCTTTCTTT.

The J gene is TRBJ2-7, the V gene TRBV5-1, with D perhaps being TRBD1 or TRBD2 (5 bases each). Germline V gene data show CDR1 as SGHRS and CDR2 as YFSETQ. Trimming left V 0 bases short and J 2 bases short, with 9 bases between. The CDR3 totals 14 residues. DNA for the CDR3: TGCGCCAGCAGCTTGGCCGGGACCCCCTACGAGCAGTACTTC. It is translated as CASSLAGTPYEQYF.

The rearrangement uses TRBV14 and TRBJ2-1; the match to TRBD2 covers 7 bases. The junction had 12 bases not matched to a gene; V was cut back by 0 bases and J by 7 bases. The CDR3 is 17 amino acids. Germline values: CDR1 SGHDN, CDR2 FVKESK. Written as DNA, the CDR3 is TGTGCCAGCAGCCAAGATAATACGCGGGAGCCCCGGAATGAGCAGTTCTTC. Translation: CASSQDNTREPRNEQFF. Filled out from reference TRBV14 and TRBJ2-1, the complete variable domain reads EAGVTQFPSHSVIEKGQTVTLRCDPISGHDNLYWYRRVMGKEIKFLLHFVKESKQDESGMPNNRFLAERTGGTYSTLKVQPAELEDSGVYFCASSQDNTREPRNEQFFGPGTRLTVL.

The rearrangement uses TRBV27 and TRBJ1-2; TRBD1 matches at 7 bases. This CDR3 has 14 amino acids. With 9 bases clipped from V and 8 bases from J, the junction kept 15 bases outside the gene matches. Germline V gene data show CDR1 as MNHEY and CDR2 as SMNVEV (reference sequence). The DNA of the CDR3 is TGTGCCAGTACCCATTTAACAGGGGACGGCGGCTACACCTTC. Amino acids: CASTHLTGDGGYTF.

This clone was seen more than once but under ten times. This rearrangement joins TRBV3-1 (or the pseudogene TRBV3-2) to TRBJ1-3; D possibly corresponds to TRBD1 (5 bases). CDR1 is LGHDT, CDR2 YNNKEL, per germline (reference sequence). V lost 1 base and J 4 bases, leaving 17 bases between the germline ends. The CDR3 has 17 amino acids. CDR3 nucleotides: TGTGCCAGCAGCCAAGGCGGACAAAGCTTGTTGGGAAACACCATATATTTT. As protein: CASSQGGQSLLGNTIYF.

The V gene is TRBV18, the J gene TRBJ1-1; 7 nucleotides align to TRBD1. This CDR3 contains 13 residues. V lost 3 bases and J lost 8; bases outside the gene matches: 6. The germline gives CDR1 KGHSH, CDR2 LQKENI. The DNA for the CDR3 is TGTGCCAGCTCACCGCCTCTGACAGGGGAAGCTTTCTTT. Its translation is CASSPPLTGEAFF.

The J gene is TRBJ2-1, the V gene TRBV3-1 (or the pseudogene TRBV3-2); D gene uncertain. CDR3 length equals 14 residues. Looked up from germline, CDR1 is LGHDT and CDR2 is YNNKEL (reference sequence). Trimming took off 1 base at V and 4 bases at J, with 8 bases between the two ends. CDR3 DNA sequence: TGTGCCAGCAGCCAAGGTCCCCCGTACAATGAGCAGTTCTTC. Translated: CASSQGPPYNEQFF.

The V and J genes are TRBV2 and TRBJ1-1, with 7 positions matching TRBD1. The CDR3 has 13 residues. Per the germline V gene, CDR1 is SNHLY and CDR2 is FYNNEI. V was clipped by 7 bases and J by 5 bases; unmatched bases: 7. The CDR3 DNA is TGTGCCAGCACCGCGACAGGGAGAACTGAAGCTTTCTTT. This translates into CASTATGRTEAFF.

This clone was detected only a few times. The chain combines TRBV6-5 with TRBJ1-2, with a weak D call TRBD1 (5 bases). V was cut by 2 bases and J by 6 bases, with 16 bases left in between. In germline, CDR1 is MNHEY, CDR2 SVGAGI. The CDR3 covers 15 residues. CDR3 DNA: TGTGCCAGCAGTTACCAGGGAAGGGGACGGGATGGCTACACCTTC. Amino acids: CASSYQGRGRDGYTF.

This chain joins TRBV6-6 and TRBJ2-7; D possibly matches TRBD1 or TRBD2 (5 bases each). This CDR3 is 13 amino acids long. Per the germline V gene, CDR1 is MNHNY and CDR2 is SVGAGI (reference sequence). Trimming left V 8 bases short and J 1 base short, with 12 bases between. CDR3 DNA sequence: TGTGCCAGCGCTAGGGACGGATCCTACGAGCAGTACTTC. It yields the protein CASARDGSYEQYF.

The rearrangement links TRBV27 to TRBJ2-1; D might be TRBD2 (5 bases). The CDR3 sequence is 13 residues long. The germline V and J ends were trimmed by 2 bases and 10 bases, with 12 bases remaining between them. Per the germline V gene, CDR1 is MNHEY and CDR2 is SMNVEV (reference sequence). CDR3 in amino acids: CASSLGLAGEQFF. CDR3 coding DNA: TGTGCCAGCAGTTTAGGGCTAGCCGGGGAGCAGTTCTTC.

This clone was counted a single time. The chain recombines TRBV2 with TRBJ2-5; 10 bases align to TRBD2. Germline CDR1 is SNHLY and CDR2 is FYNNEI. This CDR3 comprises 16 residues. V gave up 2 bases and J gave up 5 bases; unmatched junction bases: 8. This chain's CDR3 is CASSENSGRPGETQYF. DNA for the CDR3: TGTGCCAGCAGTGAAAATAGCGGGAGGCCCGGGGAGACCCAGTACTTC. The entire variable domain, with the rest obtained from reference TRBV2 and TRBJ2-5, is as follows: EPEVTQTPSHQVTQMGQEVILRCVPISNHLYFYWYRQILGQKVEFLVSFYNNEISEKSEIFDDQFSVERPDGSNFTLKIRSTKLEDSAMYFCASSENSGRPGETQYFGPGTRLLVL.

The CDR3 region is CSAPGTGGSYGYTF. DNA for the CDR3: TGCAGCGCCCCAGGAACAGGGGGATCCTATGGCTACACCTTC. The chain couples TRBV29-1 to TRBJ1-2; 8 bases fit TRBD1. V shed 7 bases and J 4 bases; nucleotides not matched to a gene: 11. CDR3 length equals 14 residues. Germline CDR1 reads SQVTM; CDR2 reads ANQGSEA.

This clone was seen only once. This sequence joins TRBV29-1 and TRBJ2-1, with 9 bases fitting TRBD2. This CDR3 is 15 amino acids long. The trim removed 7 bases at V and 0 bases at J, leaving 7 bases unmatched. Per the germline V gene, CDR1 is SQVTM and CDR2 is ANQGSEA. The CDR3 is CSAGGLASSYNEQFF. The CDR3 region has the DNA TGCAGCGCCGGAGGACTAGCGAGCTCCTACAATGAGCAGTTCTTC.

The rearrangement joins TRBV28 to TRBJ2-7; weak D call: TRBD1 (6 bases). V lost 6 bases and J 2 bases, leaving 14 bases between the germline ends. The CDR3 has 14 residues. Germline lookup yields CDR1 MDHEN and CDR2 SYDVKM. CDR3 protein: CASRLTGRAYEQYF. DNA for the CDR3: TGTGCCAGCAGATTGACAGGCCGCGCCTACGAGCAGTACTTC.

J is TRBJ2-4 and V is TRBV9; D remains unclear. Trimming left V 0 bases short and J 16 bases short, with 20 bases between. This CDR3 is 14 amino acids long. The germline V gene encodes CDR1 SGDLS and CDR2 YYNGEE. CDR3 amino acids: CASSVGNSRQALYF. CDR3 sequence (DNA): TGTGCCAGCAGCGTAGGAAATTCGCGGCAGGCGCTTTACTTC.

The CDR3 DNA reads TGCGCCAGCAGCCAACCCACAGGGCCGGAGGAAAAACTGTTTTTT. As protein: CASSQPTGPEEKLFF. The rearrangement links TRBV4-1 to TRBJ1-4; D might be TRBD1 (6 bases). V shed 2 bases and J shed 8 bases, with 15 bases lying between them. This CDR3 is 15 amino acids long. Germline V lookup: CDR1 MGHRA, CDR2 YSYEKL.